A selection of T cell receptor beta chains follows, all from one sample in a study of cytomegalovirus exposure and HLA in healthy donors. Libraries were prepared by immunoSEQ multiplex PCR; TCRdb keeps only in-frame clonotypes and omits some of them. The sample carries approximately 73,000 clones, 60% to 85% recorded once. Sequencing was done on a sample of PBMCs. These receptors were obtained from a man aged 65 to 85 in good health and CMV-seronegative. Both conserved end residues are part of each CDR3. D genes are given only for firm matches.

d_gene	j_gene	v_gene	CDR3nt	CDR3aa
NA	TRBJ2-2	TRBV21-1	TGTGCCAGCAGCAAAGAGCGAGATGACGACAGGGGTTTCTTTACCGGGGAGCTGTTTTTT	CASSKERDDDRGFFTGELFF
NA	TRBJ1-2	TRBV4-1	TGCGCCAGCAGCCAAGACGGTCGACTTGGCTACACCTTC	CASSQDGRLGYTF
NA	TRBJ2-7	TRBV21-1	TGTGCCAGCAGCCCCCCCAGGGCACTCTACGAGCAGTACTTC	CASSPPRALYEQYF
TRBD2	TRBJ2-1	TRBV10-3	TGTGCCATCAGTGAGGCAACGGGACTAGCGGTACGGCGGAATGAGCAGTTCTTC	CAISEATGLAVRRNEQFF
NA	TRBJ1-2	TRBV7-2	TGTGCCAGCAGCACTGGACAGCCCTCTGCTGGCTACACCTTC	CASSTGQPSAGYTF
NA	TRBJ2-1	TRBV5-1	TGCGCCAGCAGCTTGTGGGGGCGCCAAGAGCAGTTCTTC	CASSLWGRQEQFF
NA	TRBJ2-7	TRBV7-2	TGTGCCAGCAGCTCGGACAGCCGAACCTACGAGCAGTACTTC	CASSSDSRTYEQYF
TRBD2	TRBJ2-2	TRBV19	TGTGCCAGTAGTCCAGGTAGCGGGAGGGGGAACACCGGGGAGCTGTTTTTT	CASSPGSGRGNTGELFF
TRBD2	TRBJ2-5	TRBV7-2	TGTGCCAGCAGGGCCGGCGGGAGCGGGCAAGAGACCCAGTACTTC	CASRAGGSGQETQYF
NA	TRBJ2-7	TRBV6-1	TGTGCCAGCAGTGCGGTTTACGAGCAGTACTTC	CASSAVYEQYF
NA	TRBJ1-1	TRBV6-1	TGTGCCAGCAGTGAAGCGCTCGGCAGGGAGAACACTGAAGCTTTCTTT	CASSEALGRENTEAFF
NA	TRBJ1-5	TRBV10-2	TGCGCCAGCAGTGCGGTAAACAATCAGCCCCAGCATTTT	CASSAVNNQPQHF
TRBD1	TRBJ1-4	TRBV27	TGTGCCAGCAGTGCCGGACAGGGAGCAACTAATGAAAAACTGTTTTTT	CASSAGQGATNEKLFF
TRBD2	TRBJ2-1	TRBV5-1	TGCGCCAGCAGCTTGGCTGGGACTAGCGGGAGTAGCGATGAGCAGTTCTTC	CASSLAGTSGSSDEQFF
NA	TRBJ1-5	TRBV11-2	TGTGCCAGCAGCCTCGGCGGACAGTTCAATCAGCCCCAGCATTTT	CASSLGGQFNQPQHF
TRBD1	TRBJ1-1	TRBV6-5	TGTGCCAGCAGTTCCTTCGGGACAGGGTTGAACACTGAAGCTTTCTTT	CASSSFGTGLNTEAFF